The 29 T cell receptor beta chains in this list originate from one sample, sequenced in a study of cytomegalovirus exposure and HLA in healthy donors (TCRdb year 2017). Libraries came from the immunoSEQ multiplex PCR assay. The multiplex PCR relied on a mix of 60 forward primers for TCR Vbeta segments and 13 reverse primers for TCR Jbeta segments. TCRdb mirrors the immuneACCESS table, restricted to in-frame sequences. Some clones are absent from its copies; in checked studies, under half trace to an unresolved V gene, and the reason for the others is unknown. In this sample the table shows around 200,000 clones, approximately 80% of which occur a single time. The ten largest clonotypes hold 0.58% of the sample. Sample: PBMCs. All receptors derive from a middle-aged woman in good health and CMV-seronegative.

The V gene is TRBV7-8, the J gene TRBJ2-3; possibly TRBD2 for D (6 bases). V was cut by 5 bases and J by 4 bases, with 13 bases left in between. CDR1 SGHVS and CDR2 FQNEAQ come from the germline V gene. This CDR3 spans 14 amino acids. The CDR3 sequence is CASSTQGGADTQYF. CDR3 in DNA: TGTGCCAGCAGCACCCAGGGCGGGGCAGATACGCAGTATTTT.

The chain combines TRBV30 with TRBJ2-5; perhaps TRBD1 as D (6 bases). The germline V and J ends were trimmed by 0 bases and 4 bases, with 15 bases remaining between them. This CDR3 is 15 amino acids long. Germline values: CDR1 GTSNPN, CDR2 SVGIG (reference sequence). CDR3 in amino acids: CAWSVSQGFRETQYF. Here the CDR3 DNA reads TGTGCCTGGAGTGTTAGTCAGGGGTTTCGAGAGACCCAGTACTTC.

The chain links TRBV7-2 to TRBJ2-2; D not resolved. V dropped 5 bases and J dropped 3 bases, with 7 bases sitting between them. The CDR3 has 13 residues. CDR1 is SGHTA, CDR2 FQGNSA, per germline. CDR3 amino acids: CASSTRDTGELFF. As DNA, the CDR3 is TGTGCCAGCAGCACGCGAGACACCGGGGAGCTGTTTTTT.

The chain employs TRBV10-3 and TRBJ2-2; the D is unclear. V lost 2 bases to trimming and J lost 7 bases, with 8 bases between them. Per germline, CDR1 ENHRY and CDR2 SYGVKD. The CDR3 has 13 residues. The CDR3 region is CAISEISDGELFF. CDR3 nucleotides: TGTGCCATCAGTGAGATCAGCGACGGGGAGCTGTTTTTT.

The rearrangement uses TRBV7-9 and TRBJ2-7; 9 nucleotides line up with TRBD2. The length of the CDR3 is 17 residues. The germline V gene encodes CDR1 SEHNR and CDR2 FQNEAQ (reference sequence). The trim removed 4 bases at V and 3 bases at J, leaving 13 bases unmatched. The CDR3 is CASSSKSLSSGVYEQYF. Here the CDR3 DNA reads TGTGCCAGCAGCTCAAAAAGTCTGTCTAGCGGGGTCTACGAGCAGTACTTC. Supplemented by reference TRBV7-9 and TRBJ2-7, the full variable domain reads DTGVSQNPRHKITKRGQNVTFRCDPISEHNRLYWYRQTLGQGPEFLTYFQNEAQLEKSRLLSDRFSAERPKGSFSTLEIQRTEQGDSAMYLCASSSKSLSSGVYEQYFGPGTRLTVT.

The sample holds a few counts of this clone. The chain has TRBV25-1 and TRBJ1-1; D gene unclear. The CDR3 runs to 12 residues. V shed 8 bases and J shed 1 base, with 8 bases lying between them. Germline-derived CDR1 and CDR2 are MGHDK and SYGVNS. In DNA form, the CDR3 reads TGTGCCAGCCTTGGAGGGAACACTGAAGCTTTCTTT. Translated: CASLGGNTEAFF. The variable domain in full, with the rest retrieved from reference TRBV25-1 and TRBJ1-1, is EADIYQTPRYLVIGTGKKITLECSQTMGHDKMYWYQQDPGMELHLIHYSYGVNSTEKGDLSSESTVSRIRTEHFPLTLESARPSHTSQYLCASLGGNTEAFFGQGTRLTVV.

The chain couples TRBV9 to TRBJ1-6; D may be TRBD1 (6 bases). V was trimmed by 3 bases and J by 9 bases, leaving 13 bases between them. The CDR3 totals 14 residues. Germline lookup yields CDR1 SGDLS and CDR2 YYNGEE. CDR3 sequence reads: CASSAGAWASPLHF. CDR3 coding DNA: TGTGCCAGCAGCGCAGGGGCGTGGGCTTCACCCCTCCACTTT.

The rearrangement links TRBV28 to TRBJ1-5; the D is unclear. Trimming removed 8 bases from V and 1 base from J, with 9 bases in between. The CDR3 has 13 residues. Germline CDR1 MDHEN, CDR2 SYDVKM. The CDR3: CASHRGSNQPQHF. CDR3 in DNA: TGTGCCAGCCACCGCGGAAGCAATCAGCCCCAGCATTTT.

The gene calls are TRBV7-9 and TRBJ1-3, with D possibly matching TRBD1 (5 bases). Germline CDR1 reads SEHNR; CDR2 reads FQNEAQ (reference sequence). The CDR3 length is 14 residues. V dropped 5 bases and J dropped 8 bases, with 16 bases sitting between them. The CDR3 spells CASSARGQMDTIYF. The CDR3 nucleotides read TGTGCCAGCAGCGCGAGAGGACAAATGGACACCATATATTTT.

This clone appeared a few times. V usage is TRBV4-1 and J usage is TRBJ1-1; TRBD1 might be the D (6 bases). The germline V and J ends were trimmed by 0 bases and 4 bases, with 9 bases remaining between them. This CDR3 region has 14 residues. Germline V gene data show CDR1 as MGHRA and CDR2 as YSYEKL. The CDR3 sequence: CASSQDEDSTEAFF. The CDR3 bases are TGCGCCAGCAGCCAAGACGAGGACAGCACTGAAGCTTTCTTT.

The genes are TRBV7-9 and TRBJ2-2; a weak D match, TRBD1 (6 bases). V was trimmed by 5 bases and J by 6 bases, leaving 16 bases between them. Looked up from germline, CDR1 is SEHNR and CDR2 is FQNEAQ (reference sequence). The CDR3 extends over 15 amino acids. The CDR3 sequence is CASSPPGWGPGELFF. The CDR3 nucleotides read TGTGCCAGCAGCCCACCCGGCTGGGGGCCCGGGGAGCTGTTTTTT.

The chain couples TRBV5-4 to TRBJ1-1; TRBD1 might be the D (6 bases). The CDR3 is 13 residues long. CDR1 SGHNT and CDR2 YYREEE come from the germline V gene (reference sequence). The ends were cut back, 5 bases at V and 7 bases at J, with 15 bases in the middle. The CDR3 loop is CASSKGGASEAFF. The CDR3 DNA is TGTGCCAGCAGTAAAGGGGGAGCGAGTGAAGCTTTCTTT.

This chain connects TRBV9 to TRBJ2-2, with D maybe TRBD1 (6 bases). The CDR3 loop spans 14 amino acids. V gave up 3 bases and J gave up 1 base, with 7 bases separating them. Germline V CDR1 and CDR2: SGDLS, YYNGEE. DNA for the CDR3: TGTGCCAGCAGCGGGGGGCGGAACACCGGGGAGCTGTTTTTT. Translated: CASSGGRNTGELFF.

The chain couples TRBV19 to TRBJ2-2, with 10 positions matching TRBD2. Trimming removed 6 bases from V and 6 bases from J; junction bases left unmatched: 4. This CDR3 has 14 residues. Germline CDR1 LNHDA, CDR2 SQIVND (reference sequence). CDR3: CASRKRGGAGELFF. The CDR3 DNA follows: TGTGCCAGTAGGAAGCGGGGGGGCGCCGGGGAGCTGTTTTTT. Based on the CDR3 plus reference TRBV19 and TRBJ2-2, the full variable domain is DGGITQSPKYLFRKEGQNVTLSCEQNLNHDAMYWYRQDPGQGLRLIYYSQIVNDFQKGDIAEGYSVSREKKESFPLTVTSAQKNPTAFYLCASRKRGGAGELFFGEGSRLTVL.

This chain connects TRBV18 to TRBJ1-6; 8 bases are shared with TRBD1. The CDR3 runs 15 residues. The V gene end was trimmed by 4 bases and the J gene end by 7 bases; junction bases not matched to a gene: 6. The germline CDR1 and CDR2 sequences are KGHSH and LQKENI. The CDR3 sequence: CASSRRGQENSPLHF. The CDR3 DNA reads as TGTGCCAGCTCACGCAGGGGACAGGAAAATTCACCCCTCCACTTT.

This chain connects TRBV9 to TRBJ1-2, with D tentatively TRBD1 (6 bases). With 2 bases removed from V and 7 bases from J, the gap between germline ends came to 15 bases. The germline CDR1 and CDR2 sequences are SGDLS and YYNGEE. The CDR3 totals 14 residues. CDR3 in DNA: TGTGCCAGCAGCGTTTCCGGGACACTTAGTGGCTACACCTTC. As protein: CASSVSGTLSGYTF.

The rearrangement links TRBV18 to TRBJ2-3; 8 bases agree with TRBD2. Germline CDR1 KGHSH, CDR2 LQKENI. The CDR3 is 16 residues long. V was pared by 3 bases and J by 2 bases, with 7 bases of the junction left unmatched. This chain's CDR3 is CASSPLAGGFTDTQYF. CDR3 bases: TGTGCCAGCTCACCGCTCGCGGGGGGCTTCACAGATACGCAGTATTTT.

The chain employs TRBV27 and TRBJ2-3; 13 nucleotides agree with TRBD2. Germline CDR1 MNHEY, CDR2 SMNVEV (reference sequence). The CDR3 is 15 residues long. V lost 8 bases, J lost 6 bases, and 8 bases stayed unmatched. CDR3 sequence: CASRRGLAGPDTQYF. The DNA of the CDR3 is TGTGCCAGCCGCCGGGGACTAGCGGGGCCGGATACGCAGTATTTT.

The DNA of the CDR3 is TGTGCCAGCAGCTCCGCCTGGGGACAGGTCGGCTCCTACGAGCAGTACTTC. Translated, it gives CASSSAWGQVGSYEQYF. This sequence joins TRBV7-2 and TRBJ2-7; 8 bases are a match to TRBD1. V shed 4 bases, J shed 0 bases, and the junction held 11 bases outside the gene matches. CDR1 and CDR2 from the germline V gene are SGHTA and FQGNSA. This CDR3 spans 17 amino acids.

V is TRBV4-2 and J is TRBJ1-3; D perhaps matches TRBD1 (5 bases). V was trimmed by 1 base and J by 4 bases, leaving 11 bases between them. The CDR3 has 15 residues. Germline CDR1 reads LGHNA; CDR2 reads YNFKEQ. CDR3 DNA: TGTGCCAGCAGCCAAGGATCGGGGGTCGGAAACACCATATATTTT. Protein: CASSQGSGVGNTIYF.

The CDR3 nucleotides read TGCAGTGCAAAACTAGCTGATACGCAGTATTTT. The encoded protein is CSAKLADTQYF. The V and J genes are TRBV20-1 and TRBJ2-3, with D possibly matching TRBD2 (6 bases). The germline CDR1 and CDR2 sequences are DFQATT and SNEGSKA (reference sequence). This CDR3 has 11 residues. The V end was cut by 6 bases, the J end by 6 bases, with 10 bases between.

The rearrangement uses TRBV18 and TRBJ2-7; D remains ambiguous. There are 12 residues in the CDR3. Between the trimmed V and J ends, which lost 6 bases and 2 bases, there was a span of 8 bases. Germline lookup yields CDR1 KGHSH and CDR2 LQKENI. The CDR3 reads CASSLSAYEQYF. The CDR3 region has the DNA TGTGCCAGCTCTCTTTCAGCCTACGAGCAGTACTTC.

The chain employs TRBV6-5 and TRBJ1-4; D is uncertain. The germline V gene has CDR1 MNHEY and CDR2 SVGAGI. V was clipped by 0 bases and J by 0 bases, with 8 bases between them. This CDR3 has 16 amino acids. The CDR3 DNA is TGTGCCAGCAGTTACTCCCCTGTTGCAACTAATGAAAAACTGTTTTTT. Protein sequence: CASSYSPVATNEKLFF.

This chain uses TRBV2 with TRBJ1-2; 8 bases fit TRBD1. V shed 4 bases and J 6 bases; nucleotides not matched to a gene: 10. The CDR3 spans 15 residues. Germline-derived CDR1 and CDR2 are SNHLY and FYNNEI. CDR3 in DNA: TGTGCCAGCAGTGGGTCTAGGGACAGGTTGAATGGCTACACCTTC. Translating it yields CASSGSRDRLNGYTF.

Points on this clone: Other DNA sequences of this sample code for an identical CDR3. The CDR3 here is CASSARQGNTGELFF. The CDR3 coding sequence is TGTGCCAGCAGCGCCAGACAGGGTAACACCGGGGAGCTGTTTTTT. This chain joins TRBV9 and TRBJ2-2; 7 bases fit TRBD1. CDR3 length: 15 amino acids. CDR1 and CDR2 (germline): SGDLS, YYNGEE. With V trimmed by 3 bases and J by 2 bases, 4 bases remained unmatched.

This clone was observed a few times. The chain links TRBV4-3 to TRBJ2-2; D may be TRBD1 (5 bases). V dropped 2 bases and J dropped 0 bases, with 10 bases sitting between them. The CDR3 runs 16 residues. Germline lookup yields CDR1 LGHNA and CDR2 YSLEER. The CDR3 DNA follows: TGCGCCAGCAGCCAATACAGGATGCCGAACACCGGGGAGCTGTTTTTT. This gives the protein CASSQYRMPNTGELFF.

In DNA form, the CDR3 reads TGTGCCAGCAGCGTAGAAGGAGGGTTTGGTACTGAAGCTTTCTTT. This codes for CASSVEGGFGTEAFF. V and J are TRBV9 and TRBJ1-1; D uncertain. Germline V gene data show CDR1 as SGDLS and CDR2 as YYNGEE. The CDR3 runs to 15 residues. With 0 bases removed from V and 5 bases from J, the gap between germline ends came to 14 bases.

The rearrangement links TRBV5-1 to TRBJ1-4, with D perhaps TRBD1 (6 bases). Trimming cost V 4 bases and J 7 bases, with 20 bases left between them. CDR3 length equals 16 residues. The germline V gene has CDR1 SGHRS and CDR2 YFSETQ. The CDR3 loop reads CASSMGIGGGSEKLFF. The CDR3 region has the DNA TGCGCCAGCAGCATGGGGATCGGGGGCGGGAGTGAAAAACTGTTTTTT. Together with reference TRBV5-1 and TRBJ1-4, the CDR3 gives the full variable domain: KAGVTQTPRYLIKTRGQQVTLSCSPISGHRSVSWYQQTPGQGLQFLFEYFSETQRNKGNFPGRFSGRQFSNSRSEMNVSTLELGDSALYLCASSMGIGGGSEKLFFGSGTQLSVL.

V is TRBV27 and J is TRBJ1-5; D uncertain. CDR3 length: 14 residues. V lost 3 bases to trimming and J lost 6 bases, with 12 bases between them. Germline V lookup: CDR1 MNHEY, CDR2 SMNVEV (reference sequence). The CDR3 region is CASSLGGLAQPQHF. DNA of the CDR3: TGTGCCAGCAGTTTGGGAGGGTTAGCTCAGCCCCAGCATTTT.